This TCR beta chain was recorded in a study of T cells in Graves' hyperthyroidism and ophthalmopathy (dated by TCRdb to 2018 to 2020). Looking at the study overall: Peripheral blood samples were taken at initial diagnosis, before any treatment was given. To identify distinguishing TCR V-J signatures, a discovery cohort of around 100 patients was used, comprising under 45 with Graves' ophthalmopathy and 57 with stable Graves' hyperthyroidism. Prospective prediction of ophthalmopathy was tested in an independent validation cohort of some 20 hyperthyroidism patients and 17 patients who later progressed to ophthalmopathy. For training and testing, the 100 or so patients in the discovery cohort were randomly divided in a 7:3 ratio. Thyroid tissue and blood T-cell repertoires from roughly 6 Graves' hyperthyroidism patients were also compared in the study. Once sampling was done, hyperthyroidism patients were given methimazole at a starting dose of 30 mg daily, whereas ophthalmopathy patients were given high-dose intravenous methylprednisolone. TCR Vbeta CDR3 sequencing of 120 to 150 peripheral blood samples (roughly 41 ophthalmopathy, about 75 hyperthyroidism and approximately 17 progressor patients) is reported in the paper.

Ophthalmopathy patients had moderately to severely active disease, with a Clinical Activity Score of 3 or more, a NOSPECS grade of 4 or more, and a disease duration of less than 3 months. Patients with uncontrolled infections, other autoimmune diseases, pregnancy or lactation were excluded. Diagnoses were established on the basis of clinical symptoms, serum thyroxine and TRAb, thyroid ultrasound, and orbital computed tomography. PBMCs were separated from 8 to 10 ml of fresh peripheral blood using Ficoll-Paque density gradient centrifugation. Total RNA was extracted using Trizol reagent, and RNA quality was assessed on an Agilent 2100 Bioanalyzer. What the study reported, not specific to this receptor: A model built on a 13 V-J signature distinguished ophthalmopathy from stable hyperthyroidism, reaching roughly 88% sensitivity and around 81% specificity in cross-validation and 80%/75% in testing. Sample size was not statistically predetermined, and investigators were not blinded to group allocation. Blood samples also contained most of the expanded thyroid clonotypes (frequency above 0.001), which suggests that blood repertoires may reflect thyroid immune responses. In validation, progression to ophthalmopathy was predicted by the model with roughly 71% sensitivity and 72.22% specificity, a median of roughly 6 months before onset.

Amplification of TCR beta CDR3 regions was carried out from RNA transcripts. For the first round of RT-PCR on the TCR CDR3, the HTBI primer set was used together with the Qiagen OneStep RT-PCR kit. The libraries were constructed in a second round of multiplex PCR and then size-selected and purified. Libraries were sequenced paired-end with 100 bp reads on an Illumina HiSeq2000. From the authors' description of their analysis: SOAPnuke was used to process the raw data, removing reads that contained adapters or uncalled bases, had a mean Phred below 15, or lacked an exact match to the constant primer or identifier. High-quality paired reads were merged using COPE v1.2.5, and each unique nucleotide sequence was defined as a clonotype. MiTCR v1.1 was used to align the clonotypes against IMGT TRBV, TRBD and TRBJ reference segments. Only V-J combinations with frequency above 0.0001, covering 99% to 99.2% of repertoires, were analysed. The TCS score was defined as the ratio of F50 (clonal expansion) to E x V (chaos), calculated using BLOSUM62-based TCRdist between CDR3 peptides within each V-J. Welch's t-statistics and random forest reduced around 510 V-J features to 13, which were used in a naive Bayes classifier (R e1071). TCRdb took the public reads, trimmed them with fastp at Q25, ran MiXCR for clone calling and kept in-frame beta chains. When rows share a CDR3 protein, they turn into one entry using the most common DNA and genes. The V and J calls and clone size are TCRdb's, not the authors'. The sample table shows approximately 400,000 distinct CDR3 sequences, and 14% are seen once. The top ten clones comprise roughly 21% of the sample.

A remark on this clonotype: The antigen it recognizes is unknown. No clone much larger than this one lies a single base away; base qualities are absent.

There are 14 amino acids in the CDR3, from cysteine to phenylalanine inclusive. Only the CDR3 part of the read is kept: 42 bases, read in frame from the first base. Trimming removed 4 bases from V and 9 bases from J; the gene matches leave 12 bases unexplained. Sequences SGHNT (CDR1) and YYREEE (CDR2) are obtained from the germline V gene (reference sequence). The V gene is TRBV5-4 and the J gene is TRBJ1-2; 7 junctional bases match TRBD1. The receptor was isolated from a woman aged 25 to 39 with Graves' ophthalmopathy. What was sequenced was blood. The CDR3 protein: CASSAQTGMDSYTF. DNA sequence: TGTGCCAGCAGCGCCCAGACAGGGATGGACAGCTACACCTTC.